The present T cell receptor beta chain was sequenced within a study of spatial heterogeneity in lung cancer (dated 2019 in TCRdb). For context, the study as a whole: The donors were some 72 patients from the lung TRACERx cohort who had early-stage, untreated non-small cell lung cancer. At surgery, fewer than 250 tumor regions, around 67 matched nontumor lung samples and 50 to 60 PBMC samples were TCR-sequenced for both alpha and beta chains. In non-small cell lung cancer, the study quantitatively compared TCR alpha and beta repertoires across several tumor regions, matched nontumor lung, and blood. Follow-up PBMC samples were sequenced whenever available, with the median time to follow-up being around 2 years after resection. The study linked features of the TCR repertoire to counts of nonsynonymous mutations, which were determined by whole-exome sequencing of tumor tissue. In the raw uncorrected reads, each unique combination of TCR and UMI appeared more than ten times on average. More beta-chain than alpha-chain transcripts were consistently detected, likely reflecting higher beta-chain transcript abundance.

Overall study results and their limits: Only roughly 15 patients were included in comparisons of baseline and follow-up blood repertoires. Ubiquitous expanded tumor TCRs were detected in blood more often at tumor resection than at routine follow-up. Confirming at a functional level the hypothesis that regional TCRs recognize regional mutations was considered to require additional single-cell paired TCR alpha and beta sequencing.

The library was obtained by 5' RACE. The data were produced on a NextSeq 500. The TCR library protocol attached a unique molecular identifier to each TCR cDNA molecule to allow correction of PCR and sequencing errors. Concerning the study's data processing: TCR identification, UMI-based error correction and CDR3 extraction were all carried out with Decombinator tools. Expanded TCRs were defined as those above a frequency of 2 per 1,000, corresponding to the top 1% of the tumor frequency distribution. Renyi diversity was computed with the R vegan package after each repertoire had been subsampled 100 times to 5,000 TCRs. CDR3 similarity networks were built from amino acid triplet string-kernel similarity, connecting CDR3s with pairwise similarity above 0.82. Starting from the raw public reads, TCRdb applied fastp trimming at Q25, assembled clones with MiXCR and retained in-frame beta chains. Every entry covers one CDR3 protein and lists the most common genes and DNA from its rows. These V and J calls originate from TCRdb's pipeline instead of the authors' own analysis. Counted in this sample were around 120,000 distinct CDR3 sequences; roughly an eighth of them appeared once. The ten biggest clones cover over 15% of the sample.

What this sample's time point label stands for: blood at routine non-recurrence follow-up after resection. TCR sequencing used whole RNA extracted from tumor and nontumor lung tissue, or from cryopreserved PBMC samples, without cell sorting. A patient was chosen for TCR sequencing only when enough RNA was available from at least two tumor regions. This clonotype showed up many times. The antigen this receptor binds is unknown. No quality values exist for individual bases; no much larger clone is one base distant. Inclusive of the bounding cysteine and phenylalanine, the CDR3 is 14 residues long. Only the CDR3 DNA is retained, 42 bases long and in frame from the first base. V loses 6 bases at its end and J loses 5 bases; junction bases beyond the gene matches: 10. CDR1 and CDR2 (MRHNA, SNTAGT) derive from the germline V gene.

The sample in question was PBMCs, obtained at follow-up. The clonotype was recovered from a male donor with early-stage non-small cell lung cancer. The V and J genes are TRBV6-4 and TRBJ2-7; 7 bases in the junction line up with TRBD2. The DNA sequence reads TGTGCCAGCAGCCCCGCCCCGGGAGGTAACGAGCAGTACTTC. Translated, this gives CASSPAPGGNEQYF.